Given below is one T cell receptor beta chain in context. Distinct nucleotide sequences in the sample also encode this CDR3. Clones were read by immunoSEQ multiplex PCR, and TCRdb kept only the in-frame ones, dropping some. The sample holds some 130,000 clones, more than 90% seen once. Trimming removed 5 bases from V and 0 bases from J, with 7 bases in between. CDR1 and CDR2 from the germline V gene are LNHDA and SQIVND (reference sequence). This CDR3 region has 13 residues. This specimen belongs to a study of T cell responses to AZD1222 COVID-19 vaccine. The material sequenced was peripheral blood, taken 28 days after the second AZD1222 dose. The chain links TRBV19 to TRBJ2-5, with D possibly matching TRBD1 (6 bases). The receptor was derived from an adult who received the AZD1222 COVID-19 vaccine. The CDR3 protein is CASSGDNQETQYF. For the CDR3, the DNA is TGTGCCAGTAGTGGGGACAACCAAGAGACCCAGTACTTC.